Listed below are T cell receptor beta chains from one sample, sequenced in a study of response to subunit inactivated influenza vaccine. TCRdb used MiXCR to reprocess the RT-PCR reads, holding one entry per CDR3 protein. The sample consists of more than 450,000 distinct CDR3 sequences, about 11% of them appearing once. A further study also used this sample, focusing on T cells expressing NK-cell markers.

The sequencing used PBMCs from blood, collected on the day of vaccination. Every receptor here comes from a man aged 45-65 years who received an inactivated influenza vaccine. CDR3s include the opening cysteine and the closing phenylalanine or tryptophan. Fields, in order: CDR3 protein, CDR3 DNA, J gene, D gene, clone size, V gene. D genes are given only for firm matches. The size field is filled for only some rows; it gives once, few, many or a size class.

cdr3_aa: CASSLVREETQYF
cdr3_nt: TGTGCCAGCAGCTTAGTCAGGGAAGAGACCCAGTACTTC
j_call: TRBJ2-5
d_call: .
clone_size: many
v_call: TRBV7-2

cdr3_aa: CASPNPNQDRAIYGNTIYF
cdr3_nt: TGTGCCAGCCCTAACCCCAACCAGGACAGGGCGATTTATGGAAACACCATATATTTT
j_call: TRBJ1-3
d_call: TRBD1
clone_size: .
v_call: TRBV25-1

cdr3_aa: CASSPRDRGGEQYF
cdr3_nt: TGCGCCAGCAGCCCCCGGGACAGGGGGGGCGAGCAGTACTTC
j_call: TRBJ2-7
d_call: TRBD1
clone_size: .
v_call: TRBV4-1

cdr3_aa: CASSLQGGRDTQYF
cdr3_nt: TGTGCCAGCAGTCTACAGGGAGGGCGAGATACGCAGTATTTT
j_call: TRBJ2-3
d_call: .
clone_size: few
v_call: TRBV2

cdr3_aa: CASSRKAGARTDTQYF
cdr3_nt: TGCGCCAGCAGCCGGAAAGCGGGGGCCCGCACAGATACGCAGTATTTT
j_call: TRBJ2-3
d_call: TRBD2
clone_size: few
v_call: TRBV5-1

cdr3_aa: CAIGRDRVGRTEAFF
cdr3_nt: TGTGCCATCGGCCGGGACAGGGTAGGGAGGACTGAAGCTTTCTTT
j_call: TRBJ1-1
d_call: TRBD1
clone_size: .
v_call: TRBV10-3

cdr3_aa: CASSLARGGSTDTQYF
cdr3_nt: TGTGCCAGCAGCTTAGCCAGGGGGGGTTCCACAGATACGCAGTATTTT
j_call: TRBJ2-3
d_call: .
clone_size: .
v_call: TRBV7-6

cdr3_aa: CASSSLAGEVNEQFF
cdr3_nt: TGCGCCAGCAGCTCTCTAGCGGGAGAGGTCAATGAGCAGTTCTTC
j_call: TRBJ2-1
d_call: TRBD2
clone_size: many
v_call: TRBV5-1

cdr3_aa: CASSQDNRGFREQFF
cdr3_nt: TGCGCCAGCAGCCAAGATAATAGAGGGTTCCGTGAGCAGTTCTTC
j_call: TRBJ2-1
d_call: .
clone_size: few
v_call: TRBV4-3

cdr3_aa: CATSEPPGLAGGSSYEQYF
cdr3_nt: TGTGCCACCAGCGAACCACCTGGGCTAGCGGGAGGGAGCTCCTACGAGCAGTACTTC
j_call: TRBJ2-7
d_call: TRBD2
clone_size: .
v_call: TRBV15

cdr3_aa: CASRSTGGGYADTQYF
cdr3_nt: TGTGCCAGCAGGTCGACAGGGGGCGGTTATGCAGATACGCAGTATTTT
j_call: TRBJ2-3
d_call: TRBD1
clone_size: few
v_call: TRBV7-2

cdr3_aa: CASRKLALRTDTQYF
cdr3_nt: TGTGCCAGCAGGAAACTAGCGCTTCGCACAGATACGCAGTATTTT
j_call: TRBJ2-3
d_call: TRBD2
clone_size: many
v_call: TRBV12-3/TRBV12-4

cdr3_aa: CSVDDGSYEQYF
cdr3_nt: TGCAGCGTTGATGACGGTTCCTACGAGCAGTACTTC
j_call: TRBJ2-7
d_call: .
clone_size: .
v_call: TRBV29-1

cdr3_aa: CSARLQEGSDTQYF
cdr3_nt: TGCAGTGCTAGACTCCAGGAGGGGTCAGATACGCAGTATTTT
j_call: TRBJ2-3
d_call: .
clone_size: few
v_call: TRBV20-1

cdr3_aa: CASSQVYGLSSYNSRLHF
cdr3_nt: TGTGCCAGCAGCCAAGTTTACGGATTGAGCTCCTATAATTCACGCCTCCACTTT
j_call: TRBJ1-6
d_call: .
clone_size: .
v_call: TRBV3-1

cdr3_aa: CASSPLLDRVGEETQYF
cdr3_nt: TGTGCCAGCAGCCCTCTCTTGGACAGGGTGGGGGAAGAGACCCAGTACTTC
j_call: TRBJ2-5
d_call: TRBD1
clone_size: .
v_call: TRBV28

cdr3_aa: CASSRTQGSYNEQFF
cdr3_nt: TGTGCCAGCAGCCGTACCCAAGGATCCTACAATGAGCAGTTCTTC
j_call: TRBJ2-1
d_call: .
clone_size: few
v_call: TRBV7-2

cdr3_aa: CASSRTGSDTGELFF
cdr3_nt: TGCGCCAGCAGCAGGACAGGGTCGGACACCGGGGAGCTGTTTTTT
j_call: TRBJ2-2
d_call: TRBD1
clone_size: .
v_call: TRBV5-1

cdr3_aa: CASSLGLAAGTDTQYF
cdr3_nt: TGTGCCAGCAGCTTAGGGCTAGCAGCAGGCACAGATACGCAGTATTTT
j_call: TRBJ2-3
d_call: .
clone_size: many
v_call: TRBV7-3

cdr3_aa: CASSLLTGGEQYF
cdr3_nt: TGTGCCAGCAGCCTGCTGACAGGGGGCGAGCAGTACTTC
j_call: TRBJ2-7
d_call: TRBD1
clone_size: .
v_call: TRBV27

cdr3_aa: CASRGLASTDTQYF
cdr3_nt: TGTGCCAGCAGGGGACTAGCGAGCACAGATACGCAGTATTTT
j_call: TRBJ2-3
d_call: TRBD2
clone_size: few
v_call: TRBV2

cdr3_aa: CASSPPGTSEGEQYF
cdr3_nt: TGCGCCAGCAGCCCGCCCGGGACATCCGAGGGGGAGCAGTACTTC
j_call: TRBJ2-7
d_call: .
clone_size: few
v_call: TRBV5-1

cdr3_aa: CASSQKGVKTQYF
cdr3_nt: TGTGCCAGCAGCCAAAAGGGAGTAAAGACCCAGTACTTC
j_call: TRBJ2-5
d_call: .
clone_size: few
v_call: TRBV14

cdr3_aa: CASSPRETTYEQYF
cdr3_nt: TGTGCCAGCAGTCCAAGGGAGACTACGTACGAGCAGTACTTC
j_call: TRBJ2-7
d_call: .
clone_size: .
v_call: TRBV6-1

cdr3_aa: CASSSASFPGYTF
cdr3_nt: TGTGCCAGCAGCTCCGCCAGTTTTCCTGGCTACACCTTC
j_call: TRBJ1-2
d_call: .
clone_size: many
v_call: TRBV9

cdr3_aa: CASSSPDSANTGELFF
cdr3_nt: TGTGCCAGTAGCTCTCCGGACAGCGCGAACACCGGGGAGCTGTTTTTT
j_call: TRBJ2-2
d_call: .
clone_size: .
v_call: TRBV11-3

cdr3_aa: CASSFGATNEKLFF
cdr3_nt: TGCGCCAGCAGTTTCGGTGCAACTAATGAAAAACTGTTTTTT
j_call: TRBJ1-4
d_call: .
clone_size: .
v_call: TRBV5-1

cdr3_aa: CASSLTGKKYEQYF
cdr3_nt: TGTGCCAGCAGCTTGACCGGCAAAAAATACGAGCAGTACTTC
j_call: TRBJ2-7
d_call: .
clone_size: .
v_call: TRBV7-8

cdr3_aa: CASSLDALHSGNTIYF
cdr3_nt: TGTGCCAGCTCCCTAGATGCCCTCCATAGTGGAAACACCATATATTTT
j_call: TRBJ1-3
d_call: .
clone_size: .
v_call: TRBV6-1

cdr3_aa: CATSRALDTGELFF
cdr3_nt: TGTGCCACCAGCAGGGCCTTAGACACCGGGGAGCTGTTTTTT
j_call: TRBJ2-2
d_call: .
clone_size: few
v_call: TRBV15

cdr3_aa: CASSSRQEQETQYF
cdr3_nt: TGTGCCAGCAGTTCCCGACAGGAGCAAGAGACCCAGTACTTC
j_call: TRBJ2-5
d_call: .
clone_size: few
v_call: TRBV27

cdr3_aa: CASRLEGTLAGDRATDTQYF
cdr3_nt: TGTGCCAGCAGATTAGAAGGTACATTAGCGGGAGATCGCGCGACAGATACGCAGTATTTT
j_call: TRBJ2-3
d_call: TRBD2
clone_size: .
v_call: TRBV13

cdr3_aa: CASSPLVDTQYF
cdr3_nt: TGTGCCAGCAGCCCCCTTGTGGATACGCAGTATTTT
j_call: TRBJ2-3
d_call: .
clone_size: many
v_call: TRBV7-9

cdr3_aa: CSASGRVNTEAFF
cdr3_nt: TGCAGTGCTAGTGGCAGGGTGAACACTGAAGCTTTCTTT
j_call: TRBJ1-1
d_call: .
clone_size: .
v_call: TRBV20-1

cdr3_aa: CSVAEGSSPFYEQYF
cdr3_nt: TGCAGCGTTGCGGAGGGGTCCAGCCCTTTCTACGAGCAGTACTTC
j_call: TRBJ2-7
d_call: .
clone_size: few
v_call: TRBV29-1

cdr3_aa: CSARLARANSPLHF
cdr3_nt: TGCAGTGCTAGACTCGCCAGGGCTAATTCACCCCTCCACTTT
j_call: TRBJ1-6
d_call: .
clone_size: .
v_call: TRBV20-1

cdr3_aa: CASSELRDTYNYGYTF
cdr3_nt: TGTGCCAGCAGTGAGCTCCGGGACACCTATAACTATGGCTACACCTTC
j_call: TRBJ1-2
d_call: .
clone_size: .
v_call: TRBV2

cdr3_aa: CASSPGQHGSPLHF
cdr3_nt: TGTGCCAGCAGTCCAGGACAACACGGTTCACCCCTCCACTTT
j_call: TRBJ1-6
d_call: .
clone_size: few
v_call: TRBV12-3/TRBV12-4

cdr3_aa: CSAPPQGFSRADTQYF
cdr3_nt: TGCAGTGCCCCACCCCAGGGATTTTCACGGGCAGATACGCAGTATTTT
j_call: TRBJ2-3
d_call: .
clone_size: many
v_call: TRBV20-1

cdr3_aa: CSAEGVNEQFF
cdr3_nt: TGCAGTGCTGAGGGGGTAAATGAGCAGTTCTTC
j_call: TRBJ2-1
d_call: .
clone_size: .
v_call: TRBV20-1

cdr3_aa: CASSLGGGVYQETQYF
cdr3_nt: TGTGCCAGCAGCTTAGGGGGAGGGGTGTACCAAGAGACCCAGTACTTC
j_call: TRBJ2-5
d_call: TRBD2
clone_size: few
v_call: TRBV7-9

cdr3_aa: CSARDRQGNAGELFF
cdr3_nt: TGCAGTGCTAGAGATAGGCAGGGGAACGCCGGGGAGCTGTTTTTT
j_call: TRBJ2-2
d_call: .
clone_size: .
v_call: TRBV20-1

cdr3_aa: CASSLVGGAFGEQFF
cdr3_nt: TGTGCCAGCAGCTTAGTGGGGGGGGCCTTTGGTGAGCAGTTCTTC
j_call: TRBJ2-1
d_call: .
clone_size: few
v_call: TRBV7-2

cdr3_aa: CASSQQSPRGNQPQHF
cdr3_nt: TGTGCCAGCAGCCAACAAAGCCCGAGGGGCAATCAGCCCCAGCATTTT
j_call: TRBJ1-5
d_call: .
clone_size: .
v_call: TRBV14

cdr3_aa: CASSYSAFPSGNTIYF
cdr3_nt: TGTGCCAGCAGTTACTCTGCCTTCCCGTCTGGAAACACCATATATTTT
j_call: TRBJ1-3
d_call: .
clone_size: .
v_call: TRBV6-5

cdr3_aa: CATSDPGTYEQYF
cdr3_nt: TGTGCCACCAGTGATCCAGGAACCTACGAGCAGTACTTC
j_call: TRBJ2-7
d_call: .
clone_size: few
v_call: TRBV24-1

cdr3_aa: CASSSMGGYEQYF
cdr3_nt: TGTGCCAGCAGCTCGATGGGAGGGTACGAGCAGTACTTC
j_call: TRBJ2-7
d_call: TRBD2
clone_size: few
v_call: TRBV11-1

cdr3_aa: CASSLGGRGTGNEQFF
cdr3_nt: TGTGCCAGCAGCTTAGGTGGGCGGGGAACTGGAAATGAGCAGTTCTTC
j_call: TRBJ2-1
d_call: .
clone_size: .
v_call: TRBV11-2

cdr3_aa: CASESSYEQYF
cdr3_nt: TGTGCCAGTGAAAGCTCCTACGAGCAGTACTTC
j_call: TRBJ2-7
d_call: .
clone_size: .
v_call: TRBV7-2

cdr3_aa: CATSDLSRGNTGELFF
cdr3_nt: TGTGCCACCAGTGATTTGAGCAGGGGGAACACCGGGGAGCTGTTTTTT
j_call: TRBJ2-2
d_call: .
clone_size: few
v_call: TRBV24-1

cdr3_aa: CASSLHFAGTGELFF
cdr3_nt: TGTGCCAGCAGTTTACATTTCGCGGGCACCGGGGAGCTGTTTTTT
j_call: TRBJ2-2
d_call: .
clone_size: few
v_call: TRBV12-3/TRBV12-4

cdr3_aa: CASNPGDSYYVNEQFF
cdr3_nt: TGTGCCAGCAATCCCGGCGATTCTTACTACGTTAATGAGCAGTTCTTC
j_call: TRBJ2-1
d_call: .
clone_size: few
v_call: TRBV12-3/TRBV12-4

cdr3_aa: CASSLSPGVGTQYF
cdr3_nt: TGTGCCAGCAGCTTAAGTCCAGGGGTTGGGACCCAGTACTTC
j_call: TRBJ2-5
d_call: .
clone_size: few
v_call: TRBV7-2